Listed below are T cell receptor beta chains from one sample, sequenced in a study of blood T cell repertoires in COVID-19. Sequencing was performed with immunoSEQ multiplex PCR; in TCRdb, only in-frame clones are kept and a portion is missing. The sample has around 270,000 clones; around 85% are singletons. The material sequenced was peripheral blood. The receptors come from a human donor with COVID-19, enrolled during active disease. The donor label of this sample is uncertain. Each CDR3 is given with its conserved first and last residue. Fields, in order: J gene, clone size, V gene, D gene, CDR3 protein, CDR3 DNA. The D gene is left open where the match is weak. The listing skips clone size in some rows; elsewhere it reads once, few, many or a size class.

TRBJ2-7 | NA | TRBV30 | NA | CAWSTTGYEQYF | TGTGCCTGGAGCACGACAGGCTACGAGCAGTACTTC
TRBJ2-7 | NA | TRBV27 | TRBD2 | CASSWTSGSYEQYF | TGTGCCAGCAGTTGGACTAGCGGGAGTTACGAGCAGTACTTC
TRBJ2-5 | NA | TRBV29-1 | NA | CSIGQSGETQYF | TGCAGCATAGGACAGTCAGGGGAGACCCAGTACTTC
TRBJ2-1 | NA | TRBV7-9 | TRBD2 | CASSSGLAGGYNEQFF | TGTGCCAGCAGCTCGGGACTAGCGGGAGGGTACAATGAGCAGTTCTTC
TRBJ2-5 | once | TRBV7-9 | TRBD1 | CASTGQGSWETQYF | TGTGCCAGCACGGGACAGGGTTCATGGGAGACCCAGTACTTC
TRBJ2-5 | NA | TRBV6-5 | NA | CATQGHQETQYF | TGTGCCACCCAGGGTCACCAAGAGACCCAGTACTTC
TRBJ2-7 | NA | TRBV29-1 | NA | CSVEQGNHEQYF | TGCAGCGTTGAACAGGGGAACCACGAGCAGTACTTC
TRBJ1-1 | NA | TRBV2 | NA | CASSGGGTRGMNTEAFF | TGTGCCAGCAGTGGCGGGGGGACGCGAGGGATGAACACTGAAGCTTTCTTT
TRBJ1-6 | NA | TRBV30 | NA | CAWRGSRRDNSPLHF | TGTGCCTGGAGGGGGAGCAGGCGGGATAATTCACCCCTCCACTTT
TRBJ1-1 | NA | TRBV5-1 | TRBD1 | CASSSERPDRGYTEAFF | TGCGCCAGCAGCTCGGAGAGACCAGACAGGGGTTACACTGAAGCTTTCTTT
TRBJ2-7 | NA | TRBV6-5 | TRBD1 | CASSYSGTGGFYEQYF | TGTGCCAGCAGTTACTCGGGGACAGGGGGCTTCTACGAGCAGTACTTC
TRBJ1-6 | NA | TRBV19 | TRBD1 | CASSIGTARRNSPLHF | TGTGCCAGTAGTATTGGGACAGCACGAAGGAATTCACCCCTCCACTTT
TRBJ1-1 | NA | TRBV2 | NA | CARRRAANTEAFF | TGTGCCAGGAGGAGGGCCGCGAACACTGAAGCTTTCTTT
TRBJ2-7 | NA | TRBV18 | TRBD2 | CASSVPAPSGRANAEQYF | TGTGCCAGCTCGGTCCCCGCGCCTAGCGGGAGGGCCAATGCCGAGCAGTACTTC
TRBJ1-3 | NA | TRBV9 | NA | CASSVGEAQAGNTIYF | TGTGCCAGCAGCGTAGGGGAGGCCCAGGCGGGAAACACCATATATTTT
TRBJ2-3 | few | TRBV28 | NA | CASSLTTDTQYF | TGTGCCAGCAGTTTGACAACAGATACGCAGTATTTT
TRBJ1-5 | NA | TRBV19 | TRBD1 | CASRGQVDQPQHF | TGTGCCAGTAGGGGACAGGTCGATCAGCCCCAGCATTTT
TRBJ2-5 | NA | TRBV7-3 | NA | CASSLVASQETQYF | TGTGCCAGCAGCTTGGTAGCGAGCCAAGAGACCCAGTACTTC
TRBJ2-1 | NA | TRBV12-3/TRBV12-4 | TRBD2 | CASTRGGGGEQFF | TGTGCCAGCACCCGGGGCGGCGGGGGTGAGCAGTTCTTC
TRBJ2-1 | once | TRBV27 | TRBD2 | CASSSGLAGLYNEQFF | TGTGCCAGCAGTTCCGGACTAGCGGGATTGTACAATGAGCAGTTCTTC
TRBJ2-7 | NA | TRBV27 | TRBD1 | CASSLTGTGVDEQYF | TGTGCCAGCAGTTTGACCGGGACAGGGGTTGACGAGCAGTACTTC
TRBJ2-7 | NA | TRBV7-4 | NA | CASSLGRGVCDEQYF | TGTGCCAGCAGCTTAGGGAGGGGTGTGTGCGACGAGCAGTACTTC
TRBJ2-7 | NA | TRBV29-1 | TRBD2 | CSVFEAGGAYEQYF | TGCAGCGTATTCGAAGCGGGAGGGGCCTACGAGCAGTACTTC
TRBJ1-4 | NA | TRBV19 | NA | CASSISDSNEKLFF | TGTGCCAGTAGTATCTCGGACAGTAATGAAAAACTGTTTTTT
TRBJ1-4 | NA | TRBV9 | NA | CASSVGRTNEKLFF | TGTGCCAGCAGCGTAGGTCGGACTAATGAAAAACTGTTTTTT
TRBJ2-1 | NA | TRBV6-4 | TRBD2 | CASSDSLAGYNEQFF | TGTGCCAGCAGTGACTCCCTAGCGGGGTACAATGAGCAGTTCTTC
TRBJ2-7 | NA | TRBV29-1 | TRBD2 | CSVEGTSGASYEQYF | TGCAGCGTTGAAGGGACTAGCGGGGCCTCCTACGAGCAGTACTTC
TRBJ1-2 | few | TRBV19 | NA | CASSIRTPGGVGYTF | TGTGCCAGTAGTATCAGGACACCGGGCGGGGTTGGCTACACCTTC
TRBJ1-1 | NA | TRBV20-1 | NA | CSAIDGRESFF | TGCAGTGCTATAGACGGTCGGGAATCTTTCTTT
TRBJ1-1 | NA | TRBV28 | NA | CASSLQGVNTEAFF | TGTGCCAGCAGTTTACAGGGTGTGAACACTGAAGCTTTCTTT
TRBJ1-4 | NA | TRBV9 | NA | CASSADTRREKLFF | TGTGCCAGCAGCGCGGACACTCGACGCGAAAAACTGTTTTTT
TRBJ1-5 | NA | TRBV19 | NA | CASSPGWQGSNQPQHF | TGTGCCAGTAGTCCAGGTTGGCAGGGCAGCAATCAGCCCCAGCATTTT
TRBJ1-2 | NA | TRBV6-5 | TRBD1 | CASSYTGTGGQSGYTF | TGTGCCAGCAGTTACACGGGGACAGGGGGCCAGTCCGGCTACACCTTC
TRBJ1-6 | NA | TRBV29-1 | NA | CSVSEQGNSPLHF | TGCAGCGTCTCTGAACAGGGCAATTCACCCCTCCACTTT
TRBJ1-1 | NA | TRBV2 | TRBD1 | CASSSEGQFGTEAFF | TGTGCCAGCAGTAGCGAGGGACAGTTCGGCACTGAAGCTTTCTTT
TRBJ1-1 | once | TRBV19 | NA | CASTFGDTEAFF | TGTGCCAGTACATTCGGGGACACTGAAGCTTTCTTT
TRBJ1-2 | NA | TRBV2 | NA | CATHQGTTYGYTF | TGTGCCACCCACCAGGGAACCACCTATGGCTACACCTTC
TRBJ2-3 | NA | TRBV3-1/TRBV3-2 | TRBD2 | CASSERAGGSTDTQYF | TGTGCCAGCAGCGAAAGAGCGGGAGGGAGCACAGATACGCAGTATTTT
TRBJ1-4 | NA | TRBV6-6 | NA | CASSLPFPSQNEKLFF | TGTGCCAGCAGTTTACCGTTCCCGAGTCAAAATGAAAAACTGTTTTTT
TRBJ2-2 | NA | TRBV5-5 | NA | CASSHEPRQAITGELFF | TGTGCCAGCAGCCACGAACCACGGCAGGCTATCACCGGGGAGCTGTTTTTT
TRBJ2-1 | NA | TRBV11-3 | TRBD2 | CASSRTSGTAGQFF | TGTGCCAGCAGCCGGACTAGCGGGACGGCCGGGCAGTTCTTC
TRBJ1-1 | once | TRBV2 | NA | CASSEIGGNTEAFF | TGTGCCAGCAGTGAGATCGGAGGGAACACTGAAGCTTTCTTT
TRBJ2-7 | NA | TRBV27 | TRBD1 | CASSRGTGASYEQYF | TGTGCCAGCAGTCGAGGGACAGGGGCCTCCTACGAGCAGTACTTC
TRBJ1-2 | few | TRBV19 | TRBD1 | CASTSTGNYGYTF | TGTGCCAGTACCTCGACAGGGAACTATGGCTACACCTTC
TRBJ2-2 | NA | TRBV6-5 | TRBD1 | CASRGQGYGTGELFF | TGTGCCAGCAGGGGACAGGGGTATGGTACCGGGGAGCTGTTTTTT
TRBJ1-3 | NA | TRBV2 | NA | CASRETVSGNTIYF | TGTGCCAGCAGAGAGACAGTGTCTGGAAACACCATATATTTT
TRBJ2-7 | few | TRBV19 | TRBD1 | CASSNYTGARAYEQYF | TGTGCCAGTAGTAACTATACAGGGGCGAGGGCCTACGAGCAGTACTTC
TRBJ1-5 | NA | TRBV27 | NA | CASSLKQNSNQPQHF | TGTGCCAGCAGTTTAAAACAGAATAGCAATCAGCCCCAGCATTTT
TRBJ1-3 | NA | TRBV6-5 | NA | CAAQASGNTIYF | TGTGCCGCACAGGCCTCTGGAAACACCATATATTTT